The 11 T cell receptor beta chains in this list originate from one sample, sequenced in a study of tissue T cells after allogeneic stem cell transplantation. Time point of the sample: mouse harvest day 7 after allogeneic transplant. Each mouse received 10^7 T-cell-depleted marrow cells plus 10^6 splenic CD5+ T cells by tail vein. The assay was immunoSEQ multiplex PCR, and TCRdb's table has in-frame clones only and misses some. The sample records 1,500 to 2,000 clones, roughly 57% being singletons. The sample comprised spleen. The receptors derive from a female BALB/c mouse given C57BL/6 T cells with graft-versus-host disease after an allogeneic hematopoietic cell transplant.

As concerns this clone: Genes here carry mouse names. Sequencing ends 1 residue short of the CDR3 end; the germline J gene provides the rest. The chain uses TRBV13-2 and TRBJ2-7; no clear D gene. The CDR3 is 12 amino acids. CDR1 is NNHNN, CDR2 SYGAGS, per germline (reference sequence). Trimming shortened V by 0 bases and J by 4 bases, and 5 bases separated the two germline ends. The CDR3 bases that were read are TGTGCCAGCGGTGATGCTGCGTATGAACAGTAC. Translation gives CASGDAAYEQY. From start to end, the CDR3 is CASGDAAYEQYF.

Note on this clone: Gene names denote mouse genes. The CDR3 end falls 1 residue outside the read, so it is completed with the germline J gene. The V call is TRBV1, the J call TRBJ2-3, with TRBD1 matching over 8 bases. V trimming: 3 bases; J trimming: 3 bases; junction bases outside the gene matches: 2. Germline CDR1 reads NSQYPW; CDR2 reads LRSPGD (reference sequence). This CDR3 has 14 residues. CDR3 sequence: CTCSAAGGAETLYF. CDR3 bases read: TGCACCTGCAGTGCGGCAGGGGGCGCAGAAACGCTGTAT. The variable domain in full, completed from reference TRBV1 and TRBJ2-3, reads VTLLEQNPRWRLVPRGQAVNLRCILKNSQYPWMSWYQQDLQKQLQWLFTLRSPGDKEVKSLPGADYLATRVTDTELRLQVANMSQGRTLYCTCSAAGGAETLYFGSGTRLTVL.

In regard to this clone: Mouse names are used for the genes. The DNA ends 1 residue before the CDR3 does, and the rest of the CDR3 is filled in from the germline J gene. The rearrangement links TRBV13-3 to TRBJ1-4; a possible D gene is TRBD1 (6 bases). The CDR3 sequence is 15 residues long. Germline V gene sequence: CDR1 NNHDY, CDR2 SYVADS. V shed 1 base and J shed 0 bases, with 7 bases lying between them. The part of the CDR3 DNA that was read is TGTGCCAGCAGTGATAACAGGGTTTCCAACGAAAGATTATTT. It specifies CASSDNRVSNERLF. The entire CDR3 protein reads CASSDNRVSNERLFF.

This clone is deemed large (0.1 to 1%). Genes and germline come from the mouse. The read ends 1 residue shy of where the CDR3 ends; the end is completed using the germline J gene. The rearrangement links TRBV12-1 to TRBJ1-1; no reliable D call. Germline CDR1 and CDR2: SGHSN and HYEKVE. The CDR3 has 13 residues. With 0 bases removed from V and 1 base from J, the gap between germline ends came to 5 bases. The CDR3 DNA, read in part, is TGTGCCAGCTCTCTCGGGTGGAACACAGAAGTCTTC. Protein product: CASSLGWNTEVF. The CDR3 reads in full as CASSLGWNTEVFF.

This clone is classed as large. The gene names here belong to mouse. Partial CDR3 DNA: TGTGCAAGCAGCCCCAGGGGTCATGAACAGTAC. This translates into CASSPRGHEQY. The complete CDR3 reads CASSPRGHEQYF. The chain links TRBV16 to TRBJ2-7, with D possibly matching TRBD1 (6 bases). The read stops 1 residue short of the end of the CDR3; the missing end is completed from the germline J gene. Germline loops: CDR1 SGHSA, CDR2 FRNQAP. The CDR3 covers 12 residues. The V gene lost 5 bases and the J gene lost 5 bases, with 10 bases spanning the gap.

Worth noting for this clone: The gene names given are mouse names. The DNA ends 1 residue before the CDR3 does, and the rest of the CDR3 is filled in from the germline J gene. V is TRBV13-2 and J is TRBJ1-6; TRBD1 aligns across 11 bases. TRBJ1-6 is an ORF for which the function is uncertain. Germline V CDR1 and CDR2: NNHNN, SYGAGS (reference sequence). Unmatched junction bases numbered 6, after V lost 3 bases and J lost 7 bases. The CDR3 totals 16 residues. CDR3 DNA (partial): TGTGCCAGCGGTGTCGGGACAGGGGGAAGGAATTCGCCCCTCTAC. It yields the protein CASGVGTGGRNSPLY. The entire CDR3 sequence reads CASGVGTGGRNSPLYF.

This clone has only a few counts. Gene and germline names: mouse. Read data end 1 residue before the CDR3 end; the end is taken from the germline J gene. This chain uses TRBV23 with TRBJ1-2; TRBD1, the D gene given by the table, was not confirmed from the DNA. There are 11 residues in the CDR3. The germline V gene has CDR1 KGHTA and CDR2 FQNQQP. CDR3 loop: CSSRQNSDYTF. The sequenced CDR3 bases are TGCTCCAGCAGACAAAACTCCGACTACACC.

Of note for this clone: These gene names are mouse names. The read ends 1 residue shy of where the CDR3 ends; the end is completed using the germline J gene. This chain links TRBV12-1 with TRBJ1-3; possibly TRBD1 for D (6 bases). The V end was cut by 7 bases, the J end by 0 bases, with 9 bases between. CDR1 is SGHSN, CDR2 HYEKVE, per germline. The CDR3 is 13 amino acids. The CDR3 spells CASVRGSGNTLYF. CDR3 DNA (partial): TGTGCCAGTGTCAGGGGTTCTGGAAATACGCTCTAT.

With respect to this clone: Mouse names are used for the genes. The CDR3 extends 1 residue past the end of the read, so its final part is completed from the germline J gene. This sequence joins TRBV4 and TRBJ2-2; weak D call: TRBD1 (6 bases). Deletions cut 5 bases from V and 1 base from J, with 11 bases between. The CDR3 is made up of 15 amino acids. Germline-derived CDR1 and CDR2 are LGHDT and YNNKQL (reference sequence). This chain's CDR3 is CASSRRDKNTGQLYF. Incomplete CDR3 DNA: TGTGCCAGCAGCCGACGGGACAAAAACACCGGGCAGCTCTAC.

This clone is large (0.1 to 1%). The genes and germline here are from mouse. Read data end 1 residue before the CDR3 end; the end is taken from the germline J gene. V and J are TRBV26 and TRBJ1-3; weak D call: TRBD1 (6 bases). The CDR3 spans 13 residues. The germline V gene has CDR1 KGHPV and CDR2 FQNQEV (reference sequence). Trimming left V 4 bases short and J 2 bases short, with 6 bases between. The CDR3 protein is CASSQGAGNTLYF. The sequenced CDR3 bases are TGTGCCAGCAGTCAGGGGGCTGGAAATACGCTCTAT.

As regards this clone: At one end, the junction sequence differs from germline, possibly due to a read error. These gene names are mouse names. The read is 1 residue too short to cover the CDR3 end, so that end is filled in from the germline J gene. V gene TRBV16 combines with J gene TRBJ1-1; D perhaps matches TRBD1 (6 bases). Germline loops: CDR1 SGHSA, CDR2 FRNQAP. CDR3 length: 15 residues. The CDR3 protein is CASSLDTGTNTEVFF. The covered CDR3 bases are TGTGCAAGCAGTTTAGATACAGGGACAAACACAGAAGTCTTC.